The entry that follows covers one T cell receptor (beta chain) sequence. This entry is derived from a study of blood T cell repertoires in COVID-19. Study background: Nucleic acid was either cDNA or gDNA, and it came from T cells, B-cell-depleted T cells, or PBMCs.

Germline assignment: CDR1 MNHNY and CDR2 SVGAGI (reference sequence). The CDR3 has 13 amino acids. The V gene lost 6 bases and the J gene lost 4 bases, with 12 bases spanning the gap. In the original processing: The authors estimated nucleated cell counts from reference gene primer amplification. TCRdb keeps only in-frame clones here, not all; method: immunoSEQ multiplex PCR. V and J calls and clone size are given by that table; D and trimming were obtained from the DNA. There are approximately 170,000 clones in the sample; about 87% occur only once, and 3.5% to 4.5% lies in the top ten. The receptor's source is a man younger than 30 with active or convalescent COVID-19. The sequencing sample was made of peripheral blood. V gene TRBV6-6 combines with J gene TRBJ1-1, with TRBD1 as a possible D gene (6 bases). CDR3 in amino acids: CASSPDRATEAFF. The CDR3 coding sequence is TGTGCCAGCAGCCCGGACAGAGCCACTGAAGCTTTCTTT.